This T cell receptor (beta chain) was found in a study of T cells in women clearing cervical HPV infection. Concerning this clone itself: Sequencing ends 3 residues short of the CDR3 end; the germline J gene provides the rest.

V lost 2 bases, J lost 0 bases, and 0 bases stayed unmatched. This CDR3 is 15 amino acids long. Average input was approximately 1,200 ng genomic DNA for immunoSEQ TCR beta CDR3 amplification. Produced via immunoSEQ multiplex PCR; TCRdb's table is partial and in-frame only. The sample totals about 17,000 clones. The sequence was collected from a woman between 18 and 70 years old with a cervical HPV16 infection that either progressed to CIN3+ or cleared (not recorded which). The sequenced material came from blood buffy coat. The chain recombines TRBV12-3 or TRBV12-4 with TRBJ2-7; 11 nucleotides line up with TRBD2. The part of the CDR3 DNA that was read is TGTGCCAGCAGTTTAACTAGCGGGAGCTCCTACGAG. It encodes CASSLTSGSSYE. The full CDR3 reads CASSLTSGSSYEQYF.